The sequence of this T cell receptor (beta chain) was determined in a study of CD8 T cells in ankylosing spondylitis. Generation of TCR beta libraries employed quantitative 5'-RACE incorporating molecular barcodes. MiXCR, applied by TCRdb to the 5' RACE reads, yields one record per CDR3 protein. The table records about 800,000 distinct CDR3 sequences, about 11% of them present only once. To note about this clonotype: No antigen is known for it.

Germline V gene data show CDR1 as MNHEY and CDR2 as SVGAGI. Trimming removed 6 bases at V and 1 base at J, with 17 bases between. CDR3 length: 16 amino acids. Overall study findings and caveats: As for the disease-linked clones, they showed a CD8+ phenotype and occurred at relatively low frequencies in peripheral blood. It appeared that ankylosing spondylitis blood was characterized by a TCR beta motif of fewer than 10 highly homologous variants. Reactive arthritis synovial fluid and blood previously showed some of these motif variants. The clones that were linked to disease were reported to be significantly enriched in matched synovial fluid samples from ankylosing spondylitis patients.

The clonotype comes from a male donor with ankylosing spondylitis. Material: blood, either unsorted or a sorted T cell fraction (not recorded which). The V and J genes are TRBV6-5 and TRBJ2-3; D is unclear. CDR3 DNA sequence: TGTGCCAGCAGATACGACCCGAGTGCGGGCACAGATACGCAGTATTTT. Protein: CASRYDPSAGTDTQYF.